The 17 T cell receptor beta chains in this list originate from one sample, sequenced in a study of T cell responses to AZD1222 COVID-19 vaccine. Some clones are missing from TCRdb's copy, which holds only in-frame ones; the method was immunoSEQ multiplex PCR. This sample has 120,000 or so clones, with more than 85% found just once. Sequencing used peripheral blood, obtained 28 days after the second AZD1222 dose. The source is an adult who received the AZD1222 COVID-19 vaccine.

The genes are TRBV7-9 and TRBJ1-4, with D unresolved. The V gene lost 6 bases and the J gene lost 2 bases, with 10 bases spanning the gap. In germline, CDR1 is SEHNR, CDR2 FQNEAQ (reference sequence). CDR3 size: 14 residues. The CDR3 sequence: CASRDWATNEKLFF. The CDR3 DNA reads as TGTGCCAGCAGGGACTGGGCGACTAATGAAAAACTGTTTTTT. Complete variable domain (other parts from reference TRBV7-9 and TRBJ1-4): DTGVSQNPRHKITKRGQNVTFRCDPISEHNRLYWYRQTLGQGPEFLTYFQNEAQLEKSRLLSDRFSAERPKGSFSTLEIQRTEQGDSAMYLCASRDWATNEKLFFGSGTQLSVL.

The chain uses TRBV6-5 and TRBJ2-4; TRBD2 is a possible D gene (5 bases). Trimming shortened V by 5 bases and J by 8 bases, and 19 bases separated the two germline ends. The CDR3 is made up of 15 amino acids. CDR1 and CDR2 (germline): MNHEY, SVGAGI. The CDR3 bases are TGTGCCAGCAGTAACGCGGGCCCCGGCTTTGACATTCAGTACTTC. Translating it yields CASSNAGPGFDIQYF.

Of note for this clone: This same CDR3 is encoded by further DNA sequences in the sample. V is TRBV11-2 and J is TRBJ2-2; D is uncertain. V lost 1 base and J lost 6, with 3 bases in between. CDR1 is SGHAT, CDR2 FQNNGV, per germline. The CDR3 consists of 12 residues. The CDR3 sequence: CASSLVAGELFF. CDR3 nucleotide sequence: TGTGCCAGCAGCTTAGTCGCCGGGGAGCTGTTTTTT. Combining the CDR3 with reference TRBV11-2 and TRBJ2-2 gives the whole variable domain EAGVAQSPRYKIIEKRQSVAFWCNPISGHATLYWYQQILGQGPKLLIQFQNNGVVDDSQLPKDRFSAERLKGVDSTLKIQPAKLEDSAVYLCASSLVAGELFFGEGSRLTVL.

The chain carries TRBV28 and TRBJ2-2, with 11 bases identical to TRBD2. The CDR3 runs to 18 residues. With 5 bases clipped from V and 6 bases from J, the junction kept 14 bases outside the gene matches. Germline V lookup: CDR1 MDHEN, CDR2 SYDVKM. In nucleotides, the CDR3 is TGTGCCAGCAGTCCCCCCCCCTTAGCGGGGGGGCTATCCGGGGAGCTGTTTTTT. Encoded protein: CASSPPPLAGGLSGELFF.

This chain links TRBV11-2 with TRBJ2-3; D remains ambiguous. Trimming took 5 bases from V and 3 from J, leaving 12 bases between them. The length of the CDR3 is 14 residues. The germline CDR1 and CDR2 sequences are SGHAT and FQNNGV. The CDR3 sequence is CASSQWIRTDTQYF. CDR3 in DNA: TGTGCCAGCAGCCAATGGATCCGGACAGATACGCAGTATTTT.

V is TRBV3-1 (or the pseudogene TRBV3-2) and J is TRBJ2-2; D tentatively fits TRBD1 or TRBD2 (6 bases each). This CDR3 is built from 16 residues. Germline V gene sequence: CDR1 LGHDT, CDR2 YNNKEL (reference sequence). V was pared by 4 bases and J by 6 bases, with 18 bases between. The CDR3 nucleotides are TGTGCCAGCAGCCTCCTAGGGGGAGCGGGCGCCGGGGAGCTGTTTTTT. It encodes CASSLLGGAGAGELFF.

This chain joins TRBV28 and TRBJ1-4; D gene unclear. Germline V gene sequence: CDR1 MDHEN, CDR2 SYDVKM. V dropped 2 bases and J dropped 6 bases, with 1 base sitting between them. This CDR3 comprises 11 residues. The CDR3 DNA sequence: TGTGCCAGCAGTTTAGATGAAAAACTGTTTTTT. Translated: CASSLDEKLFF.

The rearrangement joins TRBV11-2 to TRBJ1-6; D gene uncertain. V was clipped by 5 bases and J by 8 bases, with 19 bases between them. CDR1 and CDR2 from the germline V gene are SGHAT and FQNNGV. The CDR3 extends over 16 amino acids. The CDR3 region is CASSPEGWELDSPLHF. As DNA, the CDR3 is TGTGCCAGCAGCCCGGAAGGATGGGAGCTAGATTCACCCCTCCACTTT.

The chain combines TRBV6-5 with TRBJ2-3; 9 bases map to TRBD2. Germline loops: CDR1 MNHEY, CDR2 SVGAGI. There are 13 residues in the CDR3. The ends lost 7 bases at V and 3 bases at J; junction bases unmatched: 2. CDR3 residues: CASKAGGTDTQYF. DNA of the CDR3: TGTGCCAGCAAGGCGGGGGGGACAGATACGCAGTATTTT.

V usage is TRBV6-2 or TRBV6-3 and J usage is TRBJ1-5; D perhaps matches TRBD1 (6 bases). The CDR3 is made up of 16 amino acids. The V end was cut by 0 bases, the J end by 2 bases, with 11 bases between. Germline V gives CDR1 MNHEY, CDR2 SVGEGT. CDR3 loop: CASSYSSGAGNQPQHF. The CDR3 nucleotides read TGTGCCAGCAGTTACTCGTCGGGGGCGGGCAATCAGCCCCAGCATTTT.

The chain combines TRBV2 with TRBJ2-2, with D unclear. Germline loops: CDR1 SNHLY, CDR2 FYNNEI. The CDR3 covers 13 residues. The V and J ends lost 3 bases and 1 base respectively, with 3 bases between them. The CDR3 sequence is CASSEVNTGELFF. In nucleotides, the CDR3 is TGTGCCAGCAGTGAGGTGAACACCGGGGAGCTGTTTTTT.

The chain combines TRBV15 with TRBJ1-3; D not resolved. CDR3 length: 16 amino acids. The V end was cut by 1 base, the J end by 0 bases, with 10 bases between. Germline lookup yields CDR1 LNHNV and CDR2 YYDKDF (reference sequence). The CDR3 reads CATSRGTVSSGNTIYF. The CDR3 nucleotides are TGTGCCACCAGCAGAGGGACGGTGAGCTCTGGAAACACCATATATTTT.

The V gene is TRBV28, the J gene TRBJ2-3; 7 bases are shared with TRBD2. Trimming removed 7 bases from V and 4 bases from J; junction bases left unmatched: 2. From germline, CDR1 is MDHEN and CDR2 SYDVKM. There are 12 residues in the CDR3. CDR3 sequence reads: CASTGGADTQYF. DNA for the CDR3: TGTGCCAGCACGGGGGGTGCAGATACGCAGTATTTT.

This clone was detected only once. The chain is built from TRBV6-2 or TRBV6-3 and TRBJ2-3; D unresolved. This CDR3 comprises 15 residues. Germline V gene data show CDR1 as MNHEY and CDR2 as SVGEGT. V was pared by 2 bases and J by 5 bases, with 14 bases between. DNA of the CDR3: TGTGCCAGCAGTTACAGGCCGCCCGTTAGAGATACGCAGTATTTT. Translation: CASSYRPPVRDTQYF.

The CDR3 DNA sequence: TGTGCCAGCATCCAGAGTTGGAGGGGTATGAACACTGAAGCTTTCTTT. Its translation: CASIQSWRGMNTEAFF. The chain uses TRBV28 and TRBJ1-1; possible D gene TRBD1, 5 bases. The length of the CDR3 is 16 residues. The V end was cut by 7 bases, the J end by 0 bases, with 18 bases between. Germline lookup yields CDR1 MDHEN and CDR2 SYDVKM.

The rearrangement joins TRBV19 to TRBJ1-1; D unresolved. CDR1 LNHDA and CDR2 SQIVND come from the germline V gene (reference sequence). The length of the CDR3 is 15 residues. V lost 4 bases, J lost 4 bases, and 16 bases lay in between. CDR3 residues: CASSNRLTRRTEAFF. The DNA for the CDR3 is TGTGCCAGTAGTAATAGGCTTACTCGTCGCACTGAAGCTTTCTTT.

The CDR3 DNA follows: TGTGCCTGGAGTTATACAGGGGGCGCAGAAGCTTTCTTT. It codes for CAWSYTGGAEAFF. V gene TRBV30 combines with J gene TRBJ1-1, with TRBD1 matching over 9 bases. V lost 2 bases, J lost 8 bases, and 6 bases stayed unmatched. The CDR3 contains 13 residues. The germline V gene encodes CDR1 GTSNPN and CDR2 SVGIG (reference sequence).